This T cell receptor (beta chain) was observed in a study of cytomegalovirus exposure and HLA in healthy donors. Study-wide results and caveats: Sequencing likely generated an artifact that appeared as a cluster of highly shared sequence variants.

PCR amplification relied on 60 Vbeta primers (plus 13 Jbeta primers). TCRdb keeps only in-frame clones here, not all; method: immunoSEQ multiplex PCR. The table shows 150,000 to 200,000 clones, with around 77% occurring only once. Concerning this clone itself: Its antigen is still unknown.

The TCR originated in a man aged 55-75 years in good health and CMV-seronegative. The sequenced material came from PBMCs.

The CDR3 nucleotides read TGCAGCGTTCACGGGACAGCCCTCAACGCAGATACGCAGTATTTT. Its translation is CSVHGTALNADTQYF. The rearrangement joins TRBV29-1 to TRBJ2-3; 7 bases are shared with TRBD1. CDR1 is SQVTM and CDR2 is ANQGSEA in the germline V gene. The J segment lost 4 bases and the V segment lost 5 bases, leaving 12 bases of the junction unmatched. The length of the CDR3 is 15 residues.